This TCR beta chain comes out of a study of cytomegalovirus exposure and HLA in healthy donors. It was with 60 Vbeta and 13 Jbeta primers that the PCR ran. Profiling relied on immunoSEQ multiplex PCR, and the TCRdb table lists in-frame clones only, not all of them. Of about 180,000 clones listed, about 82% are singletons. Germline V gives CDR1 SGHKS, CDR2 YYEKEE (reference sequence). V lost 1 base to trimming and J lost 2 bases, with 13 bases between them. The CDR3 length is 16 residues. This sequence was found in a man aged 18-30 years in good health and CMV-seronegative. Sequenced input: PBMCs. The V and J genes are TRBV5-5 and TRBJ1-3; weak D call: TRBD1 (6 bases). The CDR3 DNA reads TGTGCCAGCAGCTTGTCCGGACAGAGAACTGGAAACACCATATATTTT. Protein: CASSLSGQRTGNTIYF.